This TCR beta chain stems from a study of T cells in Graves' hyperthyroidism and ophthalmopathy. Across the study: Peripheral blood sampling occurred at initial diagnosis, before any treatment. Findings and limits, study-wide: For ophthalmopathy, model prediction preceded onset by a median 6.5 months.

Any patient presenting with uncontrolled infection, other autoimmune disease, pregnancy or lactation was left out. This clonotype appeared many times. Its antigen is not known. TCR beta CDR3 regions were amplified from RNA transcripts. First-round RT-PCR of the TCR CDR3 relied on the HTBI primer set. TCRdb re-called the multiplex PCR reads through MiXCR, storing one row per CDR3 protein. The sample has a few hundred thousand distinct CDR3 sequences; roughly 14% are singletons. Germline assignment: CDR1 SGHAT and CDR2 FQNNGV. V shed 0 bases and J shed 5 bases, with 26 bases lying between them. The CDR3 extends over 20 amino acids.

The chain is built from TRBV11-2 and TRBJ2-1; D is possibly TRBD2 (5 bases). Sequenced sample: blood. The sequence was collected from a woman aged 18-30 years with Graves' hyperthyroidism. The CDR3 protein is CASSLDPPPRGREQNNEQFF. CDR3 nucleotides: TGTGCCAGCAGCTTAGATCCGCCTCCGCGAGGTAGGGAGCAGAACAATGAGCAGTTCTTC.